This entry lists 21 T cell receptor beta chains sequenced from one sample in a study of T cells of healthy individuals. TCRdb processed the 5' RACE reads anew with MiXCR; each CDR3 protein has one entry. The sample consists of about 100,000 distinct CDR3 sequences, around 17% of them appearing once. These receptors were collected from a human donor in good health.

In this sample, this clonotype turned up a few times. The chain employs TRBV5-1 and TRBJ2-3, with TRBD2 identical over 11 bases. J gave up 3 bases and V 5 bases, and 5 bases lay outside the gene matches. The CDR3 has 15 residues. CDR1 SGHRS and CDR2 YFSETQ come from the germline V gene. CDR3 region: CASRRLAGLTDTQYF. DNA of the CDR3: TGCGCCAGCAGACGACTAGCGGGGTTAACAGATACGCAGTATTTT.

In its sample, this clonotype was seen a few times. V is TRBV4-1 and J is TRBJ1-4; D may be TRBD1 (5 bases). Trimming stripped 0 bases from V and 8 bases from J, with 13 bases between. The CDR3 spans 15 residues. Germline V CDR1 and CDR2: MGHRA, YSYEKL. In nucleotides, the CDR3 is TGCGCCAGCAGCCAAGATGTGGGGGTGGGGGAAAAACTGTTTTTT. This translates into CASSQDVGVGEKLFF.

The sample holds many counts of this clonotype. This chain connects TRBV29-1 to TRBJ2-3, with 10 bases lining up with TRBD2. V lost 6 bases and J lost 5; bases outside the gene matches: 14. This CDR3 comprises 16 residues. From germline, CDR1 is SQVTM and CDR2 ANQGSEA. This chain's CDR3 is CSVRGVSGRNVDTQYF. In DNA form, the CDR3 reads TGCAGCGTCCGTGGCGTTAGCGGGAGGAATGTAGATACGCAGTATTTT.

This clonotype was observed a few times. The chain uses TRBV25-1 and TRBJ1-6; D call uncertain. The CDR3 is 14 residues long. Trimming shortened V by 3 bases and J by 3 bases, and 6 bases separated the two germline ends. Germline loops: CDR1 MGHDK, CDR2 SYGVNS. In DNA, the CDR3 is TGTGCCAGCAGTGACCCCGTCTATAATTCACCCCTCCACTTT. Its translation is CASSDPVYNSPLHF.

As concerns this clonotype: Without the conserved terminal phenylalanine or tryptophan, this CDR3 likely stems from a read error. The DNA is left out, because the CDR3 cannot be placed on it with certainty; the CDR3 is given as TCRdb lists it. The genes are TRBV21-1 and TRBJ2-7. TRBV21-1 is marked as a pseudogene. Termini included, the CDR3 measures 11 amino acids. CDR3 protein: CASSKPTGQPI.

This clonotype appeared a few times. CDR3 nucleotides: TGCGCCAGCAGCTTGATGGGGACAGGGGGCACTGAAGCTTTCTTT. Residues: CASSLMGTGGTEAFF. This chain connects TRBV5-1 to TRBJ1-1; 11 bases map to TRBD1. The germline CDR1 and CDR2 sequences are SGHRS and YFSETQ. V dropped 1 base and J dropped 4; count of bases not matched to a gene: 3. The CDR3 is 15 amino acids.

This clonotype appeared a few times. V and J are TRBV4-2 and TRBJ1-5; D gene unclear. The length of the CDR3 is 17 residues. V shed 0 bases and J shed 2 bases, with 14 bases lying between them. Germline V gene sequence: CDR1 LGHNA, CDR2 YNFKEQ. The CDR3 is CASSQDLTGYGNQPQHF. The CDR3 nucleotides read TGTGCCAGCAGCCAAGATTTAACCGGGTATGGCAATCAGCCCCAGCATTTT.

This clonotype was recorded a few times. The J gene is TRBJ2-7, the V gene TRBV20-1; tentatively, D is TRBD1 or TRBD2 (6 bases each). V was pared by 3 bases and J by 6 bases, with 24 bases between. The CDR3 has 16 residues. Germline loops: CDR1 DFQATT, CDR2 SNEGSKA (reference sequence). As DNA, the CDR3 is TGCAGTGCTAGGGGGGGCTCGGGTACCCTAGCTGGCGAGCAGTACTTC. Its protein product is CSARGGSGTLAGEQYF.

This clonotype was recorded a few times. The chain employs TRBV6-5 and TRBJ2-5, with 8 bases lining up with TRBD1. The trim removed 4 bases at V and 5 bases at J, leaving 6 bases unmatched. Germline loops: CDR1 MNHEY, CDR2 SVGAGI. There are 14 residues in the CDR3. The CDR3 loop is CASSSTGTGETQYF. CDR3 bases: TGTGCCAGCAGTTCAACCGGGACAGGCGAGACCCAGTACTTC.

This clonotype has just a few counts. The V and J genes are TRBV12-3 or TRBV12-4 and TRBJ1-5, with 8 bases that match TRBD1. The V and J ends lost 3 bases and 7 bases, in that order; junction bases with no gene match: 5. This CDR3 is 14 amino acids long. This CDR3 reads CASSFVRGRQPQHF. For the CDR3, the DNA is TGTGCCAGCAGTTTCGTCAGGGGGCGACAGCCCCAGCATTTT.

This sequence joins TRBV7-9 and TRBJ2-5; perhaps TRBD1 as D (5 bases). Deletions cut 5 bases from V and 1 base from J, with 17 bases between. Per germline, CDR1 SEHNR and CDR2 FQNEAQ (reference sequence). The CDR3 is 16 amino acids. CDR3 amino acids: CASSASLDSTQETQYF. The CDR3 region has the DNA TGTGCCAGCAGCGCCAGCCTAGACAGTACCCAAGAGACCCAGTACTTC.

The table lists this clonotype with many counts. This chain uses TRBV5-1 with TRBJ2-1; TRBD2 matches 10 bases. Per the germline V gene, CDR1 is SGHRS and CDR2 is YFSETQ. V shed 4 bases and J 9 bases; nucleotides not matched to a gene: 13. The CDR3 sequence is 16 residues long. For the CDR3, the DNA is TGCGCCAGCAGCGTAAATCAACTAGCGGGATGGGTTGAGCAGTTCTTC. Residues: CASSVNQLAGWVEQFF.

The chain links TRBV15 to TRBJ2-7; TRBD1 matches 7 bases. Trimming at V came to 4 bases and at J to 3 bases, leaving 6 bases not matched to a gene. The length of the CDR3 is 14 residues. Germline CDR1 reads LNHNV; CDR2 reads YYDKDF (reference sequence). The CDR3 nucleotides are TGTGCCACCAGCAAGGACAGGTTCGGCTACGAGCAGTACTTC. Protein product: CATSKDRFGYEQYF.

The genes are TRBV10-3 and TRBJ2-7; weak D call: TRBD2 (5 bases). This CDR3 has 15 residues. The V gene's germline CDR1 is ENHRY and CDR2 SYGVKD. The V end lost 2 bases, the J end lost 0 bases, and 11 bases lay between the germline ends. CDR3 amino acids: CAISEEGDPSYEQYF. In nucleotides, the CDR3 is TGTGCCATCAGTGAGGAGGGAGACCCCTCCTACGAGCAGTACTTC.

The chain has TRBV7-2 and TRBJ2-3, with D possibly matching TRBD1 (6 bases). Germline V gene lookup returns CDR1 SGHTA and CDR2 FQGNSA. CDR3 length: 18 amino acids. V was pared by 1 base and J by 2 bases, with 19 bases between. The chain's CDR3 is CASSLVQGPSSFTDTQYF. In nucleotides, the CDR3 is TGTGCCAGCAGCTTAGTGCAGGGGCCATCTTCCTTCACAGATACGCAGTATTTT.

This clonotype was seen repeatedly, ten times or more. CDR3 DNA sequence: TGTGCCAGCAGAAGGGAGAACAATTCACCCCTCCACTTT. Residues: CASRRENNSPLHF. This sequence joins TRBV6-2 or TRBV6-3 and TRBJ1-6, with D uncertain. CDR1 and CDR2 from the germline V gene are MNHEY and SVGEGT. This CDR3 is built from 13 residues. V lost 6 bases, J lost 7 bases, and 10 bases lay in between.

The rearrangement links TRBV11-2 to TRBJ1-4; weak D call: TRBD1 (6 bases). The CDR3 consists of 16 residues. V shed 2 bases and J shed 3 bases, with 13 bases lying between them. CDR1 SGHAT and CDR2 FQNNGV come from the germline V gene. Here the CDR3 DNA reads TGTGCCAGCAGCTTAACAGGGACGGGGCCTAATGAAAAACTGTTTTTT. It specifies CASSLTGTGPNEKLFF.

In this sample, this clonotype turned up once. The chain is built from TRBV27 and TRBJ2-7; D is unclear. The CDR3 extends over 12 amino acids. The germline gives CDR1 MNHEY, CDR2 SMNVEV (reference sequence). Trimming removed 5 bases at V and 4 bases at J, with 9 bases between. The CDR3 spells CASSRPLYEQYF. The DNA of the CDR3 is TGTGCCAGCAGTCGCCCCTTGTACGAGCAGTACTTC.

The sample holds many counts of this clonotype. The J gene is TRBJ2-7, the V gene TRBV29-1; D call uncertain. CDR1 is SQVTM and CDR2 is ANQGSEA in the germline V gene. Trimming shortened V by 4 bases and J by 5 bases, and 12 bases separated the two germline ends. The CDR3 extends over 12 amino acids. This CDR3 reads CSVVASPHEQYF. The CDR3 nucleotides read TGCAGCGTTGTCGCCAGTCCCCACGAGCAGTACTTC.

This clonotype appeared many times. The gene calls are TRBV27 and TRBJ2-7; the match to TRBD1 covers 8 bases. The germline gives CDR1 MNHEY, CDR2 SMNVEV (reference sequence). This CDR3 has 15 amino acids. Trimming took 7 bases from V and 2 from J; bases not matched to a gene: 10. Written as DNA, the CDR3 is TGTGCCAGCACCCTAGACGTGGACAGGGCCTACGAGCAGTACTTC. This translates into CASTLDVDRAYEQYF.

This clonotype was counted a few times. J is TRBJ2-1 and V is TRBV18; D may be TRBD2 (6 bases). Germline CDR1 and CDR2: KGHSH and LQKENI. With 1 base removed from V and 6 bases from J, the gap between germline ends came to 7 bases. The CDR3 has 13 residues. CDR3 region: CASSPQGGNEQFF. For the CDR3, the DNA is TGTGCCAGCTCACCACAGGGAGGCAATGAGCAGTTCTTC.